One sample yielded the 30 T cell receptor beta chains listed below, sequenced in a study of OX40 agonist ivuxolimab in advanced cancers. Produced via immunoSEQ multiplex PCR; TCRdb's table is partial and in-frame only. The profile shows about 100,000 clones, 80% to 95% of them singletons. The sequences come from CD4+ or CD8+ T cells sorted from blood, collected in a trial of the OX40 agonist ivuxolimab. These receptors all stem from an adult with an advanced solid tumor such as melanoma, head and neck, liver or kidney cancer.

The V and J genes are TRBV9 and TRBJ2-7; 9 nucleotides agree with TRBD2. The trim removed 4 bases at V and 7 bases at J, leaving 15 bases unmatched. The CDR3 runs to 16 residues. In germline, CDR1 is SGDLS, CDR2 YYNGEE. The CDR3 spells CASSPRAGGGGNEQYF. The CDR3, as DNA: TGTGCCAGCAGCCCCCGGGCGGGGGGGGGAGGAAATGAGCAGTACTTC.

The rearrangement uses TRBV28 and TRBJ2-3; 10 bases align to TRBD2. CDR3 length: 16 amino acids. Germline values: CDR1 MDHEN, CDR2 SYDVKM. J lost 0 bases, V lost 1 base, and 1 base had no gene match. CDR3 loop: CASSLSTSGSTDTQYF. The CDR3 DNA sequence: TGTGCCAGCAGTTTATCGACTAGCGGGAGCACAGATACGCAGTATTTT.

The chain joins TRBV5-6 to TRBJ2-5; D gene uncertain. Looked up from germline, CDR1 is SGHDT and CDR2 is YYEEEE. Trimming removed 1 base at V and 5 bases at J, with 12 bases between. CDR3 size: 14 residues. CDR3 DNA: TGTGCCAGCAGCTTGCGACGAACACAGGAGACCCAGTACTTC. Translated: CASSLRRTQETQYF.

This sequence joins TRBV5-4 and TRBJ2-2; D gene ambiguous. Trimming shortened V by 0 bases and J by 0 bases, and 6 bases separated the two germline ends. From germline, CDR1 is SGHNT and CDR2 YYREEE (reference sequence). This CDR3 spans 15 amino acids. CDR3 bases: TGTGCCAGCAGCTTGGACCCGGCGAACACCGGGGAGCTGTTTTTT. Translation gives CASSLDPANTGELFF.

This clone showed up just once. The chain links TRBV18 to TRBJ2-3; tentatively, D is TRBD2 (5 bases). The CDR3 covers 15 residues. V lost 6 bases, J lost 0 bases, and 13 bases lay in between. Germline V gives CDR1 KGHSH, CDR2 LQKENI. CDR3 coding DNA: TGTGCCAGCTCTCAGCGGCCCCCTAGCACAGATACGCAGTATTTT. It yields the protein CASSQRPPSTDTQYF.

The CDR3 DNA follows: TGCGCCAGCAGCTTAGCGGACAGGGGTATAGATACGCAGTATTTT. Protein: CASSLADRGIDTQYF. The chain couples TRBV5-1 to TRBJ2-3; 9 nucleotides line up with TRBD1. This CDR3 has 15 amino acids. Germline CDR1 is SGHRS and CDR2 is YFSETQ. V shed 2 bases, J shed 5 bases, and the junction held 6 bases outside the gene matches. Filled out from reference TRBV5-1 and TRBJ2-3, the complete variable domain reads KAGVTQTPRYLIKTRGQQVTLSCSPISGHRSVSWYQQTPGQGLQFLFEYFSETQRNKGNFPGRFSGRQFSNSRSEMNVSTLELGDSALYLCASSLADRGIDTQYFGPGTRLTVL.

The rearrangement joins TRBV21-1 to TRBJ2-5; the D call of TRBD2 is as the table states it, not checked on the DNA. TRBV21-1 corresponds to a pseudogene. This CDR3 comprises 13 residues. The CDR3 DNA is TGTGCCAGCACAACTAGCGGACAAGAGACCCAGTACTTC. Translated, it gives CASTTSGQETQYF.

The J gene is TRBJ1-1, the V gene TRBV5-1; 8 nucleotides agree with TRBD1. V gave up 4 bases and J gave up 6 bases; unmatched junction bases: 8. The CDR3 totals 14 residues. Looked up from germline, CDR1 is SGHRS and CDR2 is YFSETQ. The CDR3 protein is CASSRGQGEAEAFF. Written as DNA, the CDR3 is TGCGCCAGCAGCCGCGGACAGGGCGAAGCTGAAGCTTTCTTT.

The chain links TRBV5-1 to TRBJ2-5; no clear D. CDR1 and CDR2 from the germline V gene are SGHRS and YFSETQ. The V end lost 0 bases, the J end lost 1 base, and 10 bases lay between the germline ends. CDR3 length: 15 residues. CDR3 coding DNA: TGCGCCAGCAGCTTGGCGCCAGCACGCCAAGAGACCCAGTACTTC. Residues: CASSLAPARQETQYF.

This clone was counted between two and nine times. CDR3 sequence reads: CASSYRFRDYYGYTF. In DNA, the CDR3 is TGTGCCAGCAGTTACCGGTTCAGGGATTACTATGGCTACACCTTC. The rearrangement links TRBV27 to TRBJ1-2, with D possibly TRBD1 on 5 matching bases. Trimming removed 4 bases from V and 3 bases from J, with 15 bases in between. The CDR3 loop spans 15 amino acids. Germline V CDR1 and CDR2: MNHEY, SMNVEV (reference sequence).

This chain connects TRBV5-6 to TRBJ2-1, with D perhaps assigned TRBD1 or TRBD2 (5 bases each). The CDR3 is made up of 14 amino acids. CDR1 and CDR2 from the germline V gene are SGHDT and YYEEEE. Trimming removed 4 bases at V and 4 bases at J, with 12 bases between. The CDR3 bases are TGTGCCAGCAGCCAGGGACGGCGATACAATGAGCAGTTCTTC. It encodes CASSQGRRYNEQFF.

This clone was recorded once. This chain joins TRBV5-8 and TRBJ2-6; D is unclear. This CDR3 is 16 amino acids long. CDR1 is SGHTS and CDR2 is YDEGEE in the germline V gene. The ends were cut back, 3 bases at V and 0 bases at J, with 10 bases in the middle. CDR3: CASSYNSHSGANVLTF. The CDR3 region has the DNA TGTGCCAGCAGCTATAACAGCCACTCTGGGGCCAACGTCCTGACTTTC.

The rearrangement uses TRBV29-1 and TRBJ1-1; the D gene is possibly TRBD1 (5 bases). The CDR3 loop spans 15 amino acids. Trimming left V 5 bases short and J 0 bases short, with 16 bases between. Germline CDR1 reads SQVTM; CDR2 reads ANQGSEA. The CDR3 region has the DNA TGCAGCGTTTCCCCTCGACAGAACATGAACACTGAAGCTTTCTTT. Its translation is CSVSPRQNMNTEAFF.

The chain is built from TRBV5-1 and TRBJ1-1; D might be TRBD1 (5 bases). This CDR3 comprises 16 residues. Germline assignment: CDR1 SGHRS and CDR2 YFSETQ. Deletions cut 4 bases from V and 0 bases from J, with 16 bases between. DNA of the CDR3: TGCGCCAGCAGCCAGGGACTGACTACTTTGAACACTGAAGCTTTCTTT. Residues: CASSQGLTTLNTEAFF.

The gene calls are TRBV27 and TRBJ2-1; maybe TRBD2 (6 bases). This CDR3 has 14 amino acids. The ends were cut back, 10 bases at V and 5 bases at J, with 18 bases in the middle. Germline assignment: CDR1 MNHEY and CDR2 SMNVEV (reference sequence). This CDR3 is CATRAGGLNNEQFF. CDR3 DNA sequence: TGTGCCACTCGGGCCGGGGGACTGAACAATGAGCAGTTCTTC.

This chain links TRBV7-8 with TRBJ2-1; 7 bases are shared with TRBD2. Germline V lookup: CDR1 SGHVS, CDR2 FQNEAQ. The CDR3 has 15 amino acids. J gave up 7 bases and V 3 bases, and 9 bases lay outside the gene matches. The CDR3 DNA follows: TGTGCCAGCAGCTTTCAGCGGGATGCGCGGAATGAGCAGTTCTTC. It codes for CASSFQRDARNEQFF.

The chain links TRBV2 to TRBJ2-5; TRBD2 agrees at 7 bases. This CDR3 has 12 amino acids. Germline V gives CDR1 SNHLY, CDR2 FYNNEI. The trim removed 11 bases at V and 3 bases at J, leaving 6 bases unmatched. In DNA form, the CDR3 reads TGTGCCGGAGGGACTACCGAAGAGACCCAGTACTTC. Residues: CAGGTTEETQYF.

The V call is TRBV28, the J call TRBJ2-7; D remains ambiguous. Trimming left V 6 bases short and J 3 bases short, with 15 bases between. The CDR3 runs 14 residues. Germline loops: CDR1 MDHEN, CDR2 SYDVKM. The CDR3 DNA reads TGTGCCAGCAGGGGTCCTACAAAAAACTACGAGCAGTACTTC. Its translation: CASRGPTKNYEQYF.

The gene calls are TRBV28 and TRBJ1-1; 7 nucleotides align to TRBD1. There are 15 residues in the CDR3. Germline V CDR1 and CDR2: MDHEN, SYDVKM. Trimming took 2 bases from V and 3 from J; bases not matched to a gene: 6. In DNA, the CDR3 is TGTGCCAGCAGTTTACAGGGGGGAAAGGACACTGAAGCTTTCTTT. It translates to CASSLQGGKDTEAFF.

This chain connects TRBV28 to TRBJ2-1; 9 positions agree with TRBD2. The CDR3 spans 18 residues. Germline CDR1 is MDHEN and CDR2 is SYDVKM. Trimming removed 2 bases from V and 1 base from J; junction bases left unmatched: 9. CDR3 coding DNA: TGTGCCAGCAGTTTAAGAGGTTCTAGCGGGAAGTCCTACAATGAGCAGTTCTTC. It translates to CASSLRGSSGKSYNEQFF.

V gene TRBV9 combines with J gene TRBJ2-1; unclear D gene. CDR3 length: 15 amino acids. Germline loops: CDR1 SGDLS, CDR2 YYNGEE. V was cut by 0 bases and J by 4 bases, with 11 bases left in between. Written as DNA, the CDR3 is TGTGCCAGCAGCGTAGAGGGTACCGCGTACAATGAGCAGTTCTTC. Translated, it gives CASSVEGTAYNEQFF.

V gene TRBV9 combines with J gene TRBJ2-1; D is possibly TRBD1 or TRBD2 (5 bases each). The CDR3 length is 18 residues. Germline V gene data show CDR1 as SGDLS and CDR2 as YYNGEE. V was pared by 1 base and J by 3 bases, with 20 bases between. The CDR3 is CASSVRGGGLVNYNEQFF. For the CDR3, the DNA is TGTGCCAGCAGCGTAAGGGGCGGTGGACTTGTAAACTACAATGAGCAGTTCTTC. Combining the CDR3 with reference TRBV9 and TRBJ2-1 gives the whole variable domain DSGVTQTPKHLITATGQRVTLRCSPRSGDLSVYWYQQSLDQGLQFLIQYYNGEERAKGNILERFSAQQFPDLHSELNLSSLELGDSALYFCASSVRGGGLVNYNEQFFGPGTRLTVL.

This CDR3 reads CASSSVGRDGYTF. The CDR3 DNA follows: TGTGCCAGCAGCTCTGTCGGGCGGGATGGCTACACCTTC. The gene calls are TRBV5-6 and TRBJ1-2; D unresolved. Germline values: CDR1 SGHDT, CDR2 YYEEEE. The V end lost 3 bases, the J end lost 6 bases, and 12 bases lay between the germline ends. This CDR3 has 13 amino acids. Drawing the rest from reference TRBV5-6 and TRBJ1-2, the complete variable domain is DAGVTQSPTHLIKTRGQQVTLRCSPKSGHDTVSWYQQALGQGPQFIFQYYEEEERQRGNFPDRFSGHQFPNYSSELNVNALLLGDSALYLCASSSVGRDGYTFGSGTRLTVV.

This rearrangement joins TRBV7-9 to TRBJ2-3; 9 nucleotides align to TRBD1. Germline V gives CDR1 SEHNR, CDR2 FQNEAQ (reference sequence). The V segment lost 4 bases and the J segment 5 bases; nucleotides outside the gene matches: 7. There are 15 residues in the CDR3. The CDR3 nucleotides read TGTGCCAGCAGCTCACACAGGGGGCTAGGAGATACGCAGTATTTT. It yields the protein CASSSHRGLGDTQYF.

The CDR3 protein is CASSLGVFGYEQYF. For the CDR3, the DNA is TGTGCCAGCAGCTTAGGGGTTTTCGGCTACGAGCAGTACTTC. V is TRBV7-2 and J is TRBJ2-7; D remains ambiguous. This CDR3 is 14 amino acids long. Germline V gene data show CDR1 as SGHTA and CDR2 as FQGNSA. Deletions cut 1 base from V and 3 bases from J, with 10 bases between.

This sequence joins TRBV6-6 and TRBJ2-5; unclear D gene. The CDR3 extends over 14 amino acids. V lost 0 bases and J lost 2, with 7 bases in between. From germline, CDR1 is MNHNY and CDR2 SVGAGI (reference sequence). The CDR3 nucleotides are TGTGCCAGCAGTTACTCGTACTGGCAAGAGACCCAGTACTTC. Translation gives CASSYSYWQETQYF.

The chain is built from TRBV14 and TRBJ2-5; D is ambiguous. CDR1 is SGHDN and CDR2 is FVKESK in the germline V gene. Trimming shortened V by 0 bases and J by 5 bases, and 4 bases separated the two germline ends. This CDR3 is 12 amino acids long. As DNA, the CDR3 is TGTGCCAGCAGCCAAGATATGGAGACCCAGTACTTC. Protein product: CASSQDMETQYF.

The chain has TRBV2 and TRBJ2-7; the D gene is possibly TRBD1 (7 bases). The V gene's germline CDR1 is SNHLY and CDR2 FYNNEI. This CDR3 spans 17 amino acids. Trimming took 5 bases from V and 8 from J, leaving 28 bases between them. CDR3 sequence reads: CASSRTPPGPGGFQQYF. The CDR3 DNA reads as TGTGCCAGCAGTCGAACGCCGCCGGGCCCAGGGGGGTTCCAGCAGTACTTC.

The V and J genes are TRBV11-2 and TRBJ2-7; TRBD2 matches 9 bases. The ends lost 4 bases at V and 4 bases at J; junction bases unmatched: 8. The germline V gene has CDR1 SGHAT and CDR2 FQNNGV. CDR3 size: 15 residues. This CDR3 is CASSYYPGLAYEQYF. The DNA of the CDR3 is TGTGCCAGCAGCTATTATCCGGGACTAGCTTACGAGCAGTACTTC.

The J gene is TRBJ1-4, the V gene TRBV7-9; 7 bases fit TRBD1. The CDR3 length is 15 residues. In germline, CDR1 is SEHNR, CDR2 FQNEAQ (reference sequence). The V segment lost 4 bases and the J segment 6 bases; nucleotides outside the gene matches: 8. CDR3 amino acids: CASSYSGGGDEKLFF. The CDR3 nucleotides are TGTGCCAGCAGCTACTCAGGGGGAGGCGATGAAAAACTGTTTTTT. The entire variable domain, with the rest obtained from reference TRBV7-9 and TRBJ1-4, is as follows: DTGVSQNPRHKITKRGQNVTFRCDPISEHNRLYWYRQTLGQGPEFLTYFQNEAQLEKSRLLSDRFSAERPKGSFSTLEIQRTEQGDSAMYLCASSYSGGGDEKLFFGSGTQLSVL.